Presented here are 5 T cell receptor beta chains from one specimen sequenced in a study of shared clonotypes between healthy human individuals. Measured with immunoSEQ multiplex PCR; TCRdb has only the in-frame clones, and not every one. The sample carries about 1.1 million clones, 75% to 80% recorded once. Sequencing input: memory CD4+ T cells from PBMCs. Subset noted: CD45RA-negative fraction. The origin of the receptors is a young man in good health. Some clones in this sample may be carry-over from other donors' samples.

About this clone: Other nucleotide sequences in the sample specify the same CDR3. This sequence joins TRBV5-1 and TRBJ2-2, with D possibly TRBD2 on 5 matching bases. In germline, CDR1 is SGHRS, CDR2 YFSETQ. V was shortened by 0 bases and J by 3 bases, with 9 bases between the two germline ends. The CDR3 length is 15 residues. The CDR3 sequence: CASSLEAADTGELFF. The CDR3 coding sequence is TGCGCCAGCAGCTTGGAGGCAGCGGACACCGGGGAGCTGTTTTTT.

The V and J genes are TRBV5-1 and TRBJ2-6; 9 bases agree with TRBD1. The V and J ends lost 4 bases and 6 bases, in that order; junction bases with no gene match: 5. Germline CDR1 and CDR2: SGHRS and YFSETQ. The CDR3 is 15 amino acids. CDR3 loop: CASSPGQGLANVLTF. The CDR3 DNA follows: TGCGCCAGCAGCCCGGGACAGGGACTGGCCAACGTCCTGACTTTC.

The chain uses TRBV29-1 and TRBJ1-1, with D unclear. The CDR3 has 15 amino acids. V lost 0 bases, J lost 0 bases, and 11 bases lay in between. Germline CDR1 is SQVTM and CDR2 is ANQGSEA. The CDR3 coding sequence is TGCAGCGTTGAAGATCTGTACACCATGAACACTGAAGCTTTCTTT. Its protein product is CSVEDLYTMNTEAFF.

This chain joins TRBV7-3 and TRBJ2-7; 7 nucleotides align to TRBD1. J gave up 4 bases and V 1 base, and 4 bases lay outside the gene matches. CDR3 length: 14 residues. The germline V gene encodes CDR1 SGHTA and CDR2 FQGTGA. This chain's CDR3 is CASSLRGGRYEQYF. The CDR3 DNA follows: TGTGCCAGCAGCTTAAGAGGGGGCCGGTACGAGCAGTACTTC. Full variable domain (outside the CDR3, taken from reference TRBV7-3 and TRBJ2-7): GAGVSQTPSNKVTEKGKYVELRCDPISGHTALYWYRQSLGQGPEFLIYFQGTGAADDSGLPNDRFFAVRPEGSVSTLKIQRTERGDSAVYLCASSLRGGRYEQYFGPGTRLTVT.

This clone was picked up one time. The CDR3 bases are TGTGCCAGCAGCCAGCCTTCGGGACTAGCGGCCTACGAGCAGTACTTC. Encoded protein: CASSQPSGLAAYEQYF. The chain joins TRBV4-2 to TRBJ2-7, with TRBD2 matching 11 bases. This CDR3 is 16 amino acids long. The V gene end was trimmed by 3 bases and the J gene end by 2 bases; junction bases not matched to a gene: 6. Per the germline V gene, CDR1 is LGHNA and CDR2 is YNFKEQ.